The following is a TCR beta chain sequence with its context. Its antigen is unidentified. This entry belongs to a study of T cell responses to AZD1222 COVID-19 vaccine. Study-level points and caveats: Donors were mostly white British, more females; clonal diversity possibly underestimated.

The CDR3 spans 15 residues. Germline assignment: CDR1 SGHAT and CDR2 FQNNGV. V gave up 7 bases and J gave up 7 bases, with 20 bases separating them. The method was immunoSEQ multiplex PCR; TCRdb's version includes in-frame clones alone and lacks a portion of them. The repertoire holds 90,000 to 110,000 clones, with about 91% as singletons. Here the sequenced sample was peripheral blood, taken on day 0 of AZD1222 vaccination. This chain links TRBV11-2 with TRBJ2-1; tentative D call: TRBD2 (5 bases). This TCR came from an adult in good health. DNA for the CDR3: TGTGCCAGCATCCTCTCGGGGTCCGAGAAGAATGAGCAGTTCTTC. Protein product: CASILSGSEKNEQFF. Complete variable domain (other parts from reference TRBV11-2 and TRBJ2-1): EAGVAQSPRYKIIEKRQSVAFWCNPISGHATLYWYQQILGQGPKLLIQFQNNGVVDDSQLPKDRFSAERLKGVDSTLKIQPAKLEDSAVYLCASILSGSEKNEQFFGPGTRLTVL.